Here is one T cell receptor beta chain with its context. Its antigen is currently unknown. This sample is drawn from a study of a mutant IDH1 vaccine in newly diagnosed glioma. Study overall: Vaccinations were initiated 4-6 weeks following radiotherapy alone, or were given together with temozolomide cycles.

Stated time point: week 23, last vaccination. One vaccine dose held 300 ug of mutant IDH1 20-mer peptide and came with topical imiquimod. Germline CDR1 and CDR2: MGHRA and YSYEKL. With 3 bases removed from V and 1 base from J, the gap between germline ends came to 18 bases. This CDR3 has 18 residues. TCRdb's copy holds only in-frame clones and misses some; the assay was immunoSEQ multiplex PCR. The repertoire includes 35,000 to 50,000 clones, around 90% of them detected once, and about 3.9% sits in the top ten. The specimen was PBMCs, collected from a glioma patient whose treatment included an IDH1 peptide vaccine. The clonotype was recovered from a man aged 50 or older with glioma. The V gene is TRBV4-1, the J gene TRBJ1-4; D gene uncertain. The CDR3 protein is CASSQIRVVGRTNEKLFF. The DNA for the CDR3 is TGCGCCAGCAGCCAGATAAGAGTGGTCGGGCGAACTAATGAAAAACTGTTTTTT.